This paragraph reports one TCR beta chain. This sample is drawn from a study of blood T cell repertoires in COVID-19. Study details: Acute-phase and convalescent COVID-19 samples originated in the United States, Italy and Spain. Sources were T cells, B-cell-depleted T cells, or PBMCs; the material itself was cDNA or gDNA.

Germline V gives CDR1 SGHRS, CDR2 YFSETQ. V gave up 0 bases and J gave up 5 bases, with 11 bases separating them. The CDR3 extends over 14 amino acids. In the original processing: Amplification from reference gene primers served as the basis for estimated nucleated cell counts. Only in-frame clones appear in the TCRdb table, and some are missing; sequencing was by immunoSEQ multiplex PCR. V and J calls and clone size are as listed in that table; D and trimming were resolved from the DNA. Of about 8,300 clones in the sample, approximately 84% are singletons; the top ten hold roughly a sixth. The chain recombines TRBV5-1 with TRBJ1-1; D might be TRBD1 (5 bases). What was sequenced was peripheral blood. This TCR was recovered from a human donor with active COVID-19. The donor label of this sample is uncertain. DNA for the CDR3: TGCGCCAGCAGCTTGGGGGCCGGGGGGACTGAAGCTTTCTTT. Amino acids: CASSLGAGGTEAFF.